These T cell receptor beta chains were read from a single sample in a study of cytotoxic CD8 clonotypes in ibrutinib-treated CLL. Only in-frame clones appear in the TCRdb table, and some are missing; sequencing was by immunoSEQ multiplex PCR. The table lists approximately 12,000 clones, 60% to 80% of them singletons. The sample was PBMCs, taken before ibrutinib treatment. The origin of the receptors is a human donor with chronic lymphocytic leukemia. CDR3s include the opening cysteine and the closing phenylalanine or tryptophan. Each record gives: J gene, V gene, clone size, D gene, CDR3 protein, CDR3 DNA. A D gene is named only where the DNA matches it firmly. The size field is filled for only some rows; it gives once, few, many or a size class.

j_gene: TRBJ2-3; v_gene: TRBV6-5; abundance: .; d_gene: .; CDR3aa: CASQGEDTQYF; CDR3nt: TGTGCCAGTCAGGGAGAAGATACGCAGTATTTT
j_gene: TRBJ2-5; v_gene: TRBV11-3; abundance: .; d_gene: .; CDR3aa: CASSLQDSQETQYF; CDR3nt: TGTGCCAGCAGCTTACAGGATTCCCAAGAGACCCAGTACTTC
j_gene: TRBJ2-3; v_gene: TRBV7-6; abundance: .; d_gene: TRBD2; CDR3aa: CASSPGGLWDTQYF; CDR3nt: TGTGCCAGCAGCCCGGGGGGGCTTTGGGATACGCAGTATTTT
j_gene: TRBJ2-3; v_gene: TRBV9; abundance: .; d_gene: .; CDR3aa: CASSVSEDTQYF; CDR3nt: TGTGCCAGCAGCGTGAGCGAAGATACGCAGTATTTT
j_gene: TRBJ1-4; v_gene: TRBV5-1; abundance: .; d_gene: TRBD1; CDR3aa: CASSFGDRHEKLFF; CDR3nt: TGCGCCAGCAGCTTTGGGGACAGACATGAAAAACTGTTTTTT
j_gene: TRBJ1-2; v_gene: TRBV11-3; abundance: .; d_gene: .; CDR3aa: CASSPDRDYGYTF; CDR3nt: TGTGCCAGCAGCCCGGACCGTGACTATGGCTACACCTTC
j_gene: TRBJ2-3; v_gene: TRBV30; abundance: .; d_gene: .; CDR3aa: CAWRRDAQYF; CDR3nt: TGTGCCTGGAGGCGGGATGCGCAGTATTTT
j_gene: TRBJ1-6; v_gene: TRBV5-1; abundance: .; d_gene: TRBD1; CDR3aa: CASSSRDRGAPLHF; CDR3nt: TGCGCCAGCAGCTCCCGGGACAGGGGTGCACCCCTCCACTTT
j_gene: TRBJ2-7; v_gene: TRBV10-1; abundance: .; d_gene: .; CDR3aa: CASSESRDISYEQYF; CDR3nt: TGCGCCAGCAGTGAGTCGCGGGATATCTCCTACGAGCAGTACTTC
j_gene: TRBJ2-3; v_gene: TRBV11-3; abundance: .; d_gene: .; CDR3aa: CASSYGQSTDTQYF; CDR3nt: TGTGCCAGCAGTTATGGACAGAGCACAGATACGCAGTATTTT
j_gene: TRBJ2-7; v_gene: TRBV4-3; abundance: .; d_gene: TRBD2; CDR3aa: CASSQFPSGGGLRYEQYF; CDR3nt: TGCGCCAGCAGCCAATTTCCGTCGGGCGGGGGATTGAGGTACGAGCAGTACTTC
j_gene: TRBJ2-7; v_gene: TRBV7-2; abundance: .; d_gene: TRBD2; CDR3aa: CASSPGLAGGTYEQYF; CDR3nt: TGTGCCAGCAGCCCGGGACTAGCGGGGGGCACCTACGAGCAGTACTTC
j_gene: TRBJ1-5; v_gene: TRBV13; abundance: .; d_gene: .; CDR3aa: CASSLRGRGGLRNQPQHF; CDR3nt: TGTGCCAGCAGCTTACGGGGCCGAGGTGGACTGCGCAATCAGCCCCAGCATTTT
j_gene: TRBJ2-7; v_gene: TRBV28; abundance: .; d_gene: TRBD1; CDR3aa: CASSFYGTGVFPYEQYF; CDR3nt: TGTGCCAGCAGTTTCTATGGGACAGGGGTGTTCCCCTACGAGCAGTACTTC
j_gene: TRBJ2-7; v_gene: TRBV11-2; abundance: .; d_gene: TRBD2; CDR3aa: CASSPSKGGGFQYF; CDR3nt: TGTGCCAGCAGCCCCAGCAAGGGCGGGGGTTTTCAGTACTTC
j_gene: TRBJ2-7; v_gene: TRBV10-3; abundance: .; d_gene: TRBD1; CDR3aa: CAISPRQGAAYEQYF; CDR3nt: TGTGCCATCAGCCCCAGACAGGGGGCGGCCTACGAGCAGTACTTC
j_gene: TRBJ2-7; v_gene: TRBV7-2; abundance: .; d_gene: TRBD1; CDR3aa: CASRPQGALKNYEQYF; CDR3nt: TGTGCCAGCAGACCCCAGGGGGCGCTAAAAAACTACGAGCAGTACTTC
j_gene: TRBJ2-3; v_gene: TRBV7-3; abundance: .; d_gene: .; CDR3aa: CASSLTARGFGDTQYF; CDR3nt: TGTGCCAGCAGCTTAACTGCGCGGGGATTCGGAGATACGCAGTATTTT
j_gene: TRBJ2-7; v_gene: TRBV19; abundance: .; d_gene: .; CDR3aa: CASSIDLGTSYEQYF; CDR3nt: TGTGCCAGTAGTATAGATCTAGGCACCTCCTACGAGCAGTACTTC
j_gene: TRBJ2-3; v_gene: TRBV9; abundance: .; d_gene: .; CDR3aa: CASSPGGVVGEYF; CDR3nt: TGTGCCAGCAGCCCCGGAGGTGTAGTTGGGGAGTATTTT
j_gene: TRBJ2-7; v_gene: TRBV12-2; abundance: .; d_gene: .; CDR3aa: CASRFGQVSYEQYF; CDR3nt: TGTGCAAGTCGCTTCGGACAGGTATCCTACGAGCAGTACTTC
j_gene: TRBJ1-1; v_gene: TRBV5-1; abundance: .; d_gene: .; CDR3aa: CASSQVGANTEAFF; CDR3nt: TGCGCCAGCAGCCAGGTAGGGGCAAACACTGAAGCTTTCTTT
j_gene: TRBJ1-1; v_gene: TRBV30; abundance: .; d_gene: .; CDR3aa: CAWSAPNTEAFF; CDR3nt: TGTGCCTGGAGTGCGCCAAACACTGAAGCTTTCTTT
j_gene: TRBJ1-2; v_gene: TRBV5-1; abundance: few; d_gene: TRBD1; CDR3aa: CASSLTGTGGFHTF; CDR3nt: TGCGCCAGCAGCTTGACCGGGACAGGGGGCTTCCACACCTTC
j_gene: TRBJ2-7; v_gene: TRBV4-1; abundance: .; d_gene: .; CDR3aa: CASSPEVAGRWRYEQYF; CDR3nt: TGCGCCAGCAGCCCCGAGGTGGCGGGGAGGTGGAGGTACGAGCAGTACTTC
j_gene: TRBJ1-2; v_gene: TRBV5-1; abundance: few; d_gene: .; CDR3aa: CASSLSAGFGYTF; CDR3nt: TGCGCCAGCAGCTTGTCGGCAGGGTTTGGCTACACCTTC
j_gene: TRBJ2-2; v_gene: TRBV7-2; abundance: few; d_gene: .; CDR3aa: CASSLSTLNTGELFF; CDR3nt: TGTGCCAGCAGCCTCTCTACCCTGAACACCGGGGAGCTGTTTTTT
j_gene: TRBJ1-1; v_gene: TRBV6-5; abundance: .; d_gene: .; CDR3aa: CASSFAQEAFF; CDR3nt: TGTGCCAGCAGTTTCGCACAGGAAGCTTTCTTT
j_gene: TRBJ2-7; v_gene: TRBV4-2; abundance: .; d_gene: TRBD1; CDR3aa: CASSQDRGQGNVRYEQYF; CDR3nt: TGTGCCAGCAGCCAAGATAGGGGACAGGGTAATGTGCGCTACGAGCAGTACTTC
j_gene: TRBJ2-3; v_gene: TRBV19; abundance: .; d_gene: .; CDR3aa: CASSNSHLRVPDTQYF; CDR3nt: TGTGCCAGTAGCAATTCCCACTTGCGGGTGCCAGATACGCAGTATTTT
j_gene: TRBJ1-2; v_gene: TRBV2; abundance: .; d_gene: .; CDR3aa: CASSVGQIHGYTF; CDR3nt: TGTGCCAGCAGTGTGGGTCAGATCCATGGCTACACCTTC
j_gene: TRBJ2-5; v_gene: TRBV7-9; abundance: .; d_gene: .; CDR3aa: CASSRAGGQETQYF; CDR3nt: TGTGCCAGCAGCCGCGCCGGCGGACAAGAGACCCAGTACTTC
j_gene: TRBJ1-1; v_gene: TRBV28; abundance: .; d_gene: TRBD1; CDR3aa: CASSLHRTGNTEAFF; CDR3nt: TGTGCCAGCAGTTTACATCGGACAGGGAACACTGAAGCTTTCTTT
j_gene: TRBJ1-1; v_gene: TRBV5-4; abundance: .; d_gene: .; CDR3aa: CASSLWGLNTEAFF; CDR3nt: TGTGCCAGCAGCTTATGGGGGTTGAACACTGAAGCTTTCTTT
j_gene: TRBJ2-1; v_gene: TRBV27; abundance: few; d_gene: .; CDR3aa: CASSDSSDEQFF; CDR3nt: TGTGCCAGCAGTGACTCTAGTGATGAGCAGTTCTTC
j_gene: TRBJ2-1; v_gene: TRBV4-1; abundance: .; d_gene: TRBD1; CDR3aa: CASSQVVRGPITAEQFF; CDR3nt: TGCGCCAGCAGCCAAGTGGTTAGGGGGCCTATTACGGCTGAGCAGTTCTTC
j_gene: TRBJ2-1; v_gene: TRBV9; abundance: .; d_gene: TRBD2; CDR3aa: CASSALAGVYNEQFF; CDR3nt: TGTGCCAGCAGCGCCTTAGCGGGGGTATACAATGAGCAGTTCTTC
j_gene: TRBJ2-7; v_gene: TRBV6-1; abundance: .; d_gene: TRBD1; CDR3aa: CASSDLRTGKGEQYF; CDR3nt: TGTGCCAGCAGTGACCTTCGGACAGGGAAAGGCGAGCAGTACTTC
j_gene: TRBJ2-3; v_gene: TRBV7-9; abundance: .; d_gene: TRBD2; CDR3aa: CASYRTSGSTDTQYF; CDR3nt: TGTGCCAGCTACCGGACTAGCGGTAGCACAGATACGCAGTATTTT
j_gene: TRBJ1-5; v_gene: TRBV30; abundance: .; d_gene: .; CDR3aa: CAWGDSDDQPQHF; CDR3nt: TGTGCCTGGGGTGACAGCGATGATCAGCCCCAGCATTTT
j_gene: TRBJ1-4; v_gene: TRBV4-3; abundance: .; d_gene: .; CDR3aa: CASSQVGRANEKLFF; CDR3nt: TGCGCCAGCAGCCAAGTGGGCAGAGCAAATGAAAAACTGTTTTTT
j_gene: TRBJ2-1; v_gene: TRBV4-1; abundance: .; d_gene: .; CDR3aa: CASSQEVSYNEQFF; CDR3nt: TGCGCCAGCAGCCAAGAGGTCTCCTACAATGAGCAGTTCTTC
j_gene: TRBJ1-1; v_gene: TRBV6-5; abundance: large; d_gene: TRBD1; CDR3aa: CASRMQGATEAFF; CDR3nt: TGTGCCAGCAGAATGCAGGGGGCTACTGAAGCTTTCTTT
j_gene: TRBJ2-3; v_gene: TRBV15; abundance: few; d_gene: TRBD2; CDR3aa: CATSTQLLRGATDTQYF; CDR3nt: TGTGCCACCAGCACCCAGTTGTTGCGGGGGGCCACAGATACGCAGTATTTT
j_gene: TRBJ2-1; v_gene: TRBV7-2; abundance: .; d_gene: TRBD1; CDR3aa: CASSLVAGQGATGFF; CDR3nt: TGTGCCAGCAGCTTAGTTGCGGGGCAGGGGGCGACAGGATTCTTC
j_gene: TRBJ1-5; v_gene: TRBV20-1; abundance: .; d_gene: .; CDR3aa: CSVGNQPQHF; CDR3nt: TGCAGTGTTGGGAATCAGCCCCAGCATTTT
j_gene: TRBJ2-7; v_gene: TRBV7-3; abundance: .; d_gene: TRBD2; CDR3aa: CASSNGRRLHF; CDR3nt: TGTGCCAGCAGCAACGGGAGGCGACTGCACTTC
j_gene: TRBJ1-1; v_gene: TRBV28; abundance: few; d_gene: .; CDR3aa: CASSAPGQNTEAFF; CDR3nt: TGTGCCAGCAGTGCCCCGGGACAGAACACTGAAGCTTTCTTT
j_gene: TRBJ1-2; v_gene: TRBV6-5; abundance: .; d_gene: .; CDR3aa: CASSYSGRGGYGYTF; CDR3nt: TGTGCCAGCAGTTACTCCGGCAGGGGAGGATATGGCTACACCTTC
j_gene: TRBJ1-1; v_gene: TRBV28; abundance: .; d_gene: .; CDR3aa: CASRGEYTEAFF; CDR3nt: TGTGCCAGCAGGGGTGAGTATACTGAAGCTTTCTTT
j_gene: TRBJ2-6; v_gene: TRBV28; abundance: .; d_gene: .; CDR3aa: CASSLLRSFRFGSSLSGANVLTF; CDR3nt: TGTGCCAGCAGTTTATTACGGTCGTTTCGGTTCGGTTCTAGTCTCTCTGGGGCCAACGTCCTGACTTTC
j_gene: TRBJ1-5; v_gene: TRBV27; abundance: few; d_gene: TRBD1; CDR3aa: CASSKNTGGGQPQHF; CDR3nt: TGTGCCAGCAGTAAAAATACAGGGGGCGGTCAGCCCCAGCATTTT
j_gene: TRBJ1-6; v_gene: TRBV28; abundance: .; d_gene: .; CDR3aa: CASSLGRNSPLHF; CDR3nt: TGTGCCAGCAGTTTGGGGCGGAATTCACCCCTCCACTTT
j_gene: TRBJ1-2; v_gene: TRBV19; abundance: .; d_gene: TRBD1; CDR3aa: CASSNARTGAGGYTF; CDR3nt: TGTGCCAGTAGTAACGCCCGGACAGGGGCAGGTGGCTACACCTTC
j_gene: TRBJ2-1; v_gene: TRBV10-2; abundance: .; d_gene: TRBD2; CDR3aa: CASSGAGGRHNEQFF; CDR3nt: TGCGCCAGCAGTGGGGCGGGGGGGCGCCACAATGAGCAGTTCTTC